These 14 T cell receptor beta chains share one sample of origin, sequenced in a study of blood T cell repertoires in COVID-19. This table comes from immunoSEQ multiplex PCR, and its TCRdb copy is limited to in-frame clones, with some not included. The sample lists over 150,000 clones; around 87% were seen once. The source material was peripheral blood. The receptors originated from a man in his forties or fifties with active or convalescent COVID-19.

This sequence joins TRBV9 and TRBJ1-4; possibly TRBD1 for D (5 bases). This CDR3 region has 17 residues. Germline V gives CDR1 SGDLS, CDR2 YYNGEE. Trimming took 0 bases from V and 3 from J, leaving 15 bases between them. The CDR3 region is CASSVASGGGANEKLFF. CDR3 in DNA: TGTGCCAGCAGCGTAGCCTCGGGAGGAGGGGCTAATGAAAAACTGTTTTTT.

This chain's CDR3 is CASSSMGGGNEKLFF. CDR3 DNA: TGTGCCAGCAGTTCTATGGGAGGGGGAAATGAAAAACTGTTTTTT. The chain uses TRBV6-5 and TRBJ1-4; tentative D call: TRBD1 (6 bases). V shed 4 bases and J shed 5 bases, with 14 bases lying between them. Looked up from germline, CDR1 is MNHEY and CDR2 is SVGAGI. The CDR3 has 15 residues.

J is TRBJ2-2 and V is TRBV28; 9 bases match TRBD1. V shed 5 bases, J shed 7 bases, and the junction held 8 bases outside the gene matches. Germline V lookup: CDR1 MDHEN, CDR2 SYDVKM. CDR3 length: 15 residues. The CDR3 protein is CASSITGGRVGELFF. CDR3 bases: TGTGCCAGCAGTATTACAGGGGGCAGGGTCGGGGAGCTGTTTTTT. The full variable domain, completed using reference TRBV28 and TRBJ2-2, is DVKVTQSSRYLVKRTGEKVFLECVQDMDHENMFWYRQDPGLGLRLIYFSYDVKMKEKGDIPEGYSVSREKKERFSLILESASTNQTSMYLCASSITGGRVGELFFGEGSRLTVL.

This chain joins TRBV9 and TRBJ1-1; 7 positions agree with TRBD1. Germline CDR1 reads SGDLS; CDR2 reads YYNGEE. This CDR3 comprises 16 residues. With 0 bases clipped from V and 5 bases from J, the junction kept 10 bases outside the gene matches. The CDR3 DNA follows: TGTGCCAGCAGCGTAGGGGGGAACAGGGGTATTACTGAAGCTTTCTTT. Amino acids: CASSVGGNRGITEAFF.

The chain's CDR3 is CASSTALTGLNTEAFF. The CDR3 nucleotides are TGTGCCAGCAGCACCGCCCTGACAGGGTTGAACACTGAAGCTTTCTTT. The chain recombines TRBV11-2 with TRBJ1-1; 7 positions agree with TRBD1. The CDR3 length is 16 residues. Trimming took 5 bases from V and 0 from J; bases not matched to a gene: 9. Germline loops: CDR1 SGHAT, CDR2 FQNNGV. The whole variable domain, filled in from reference TRBV11-2 and TRBJ1-1, reads EAGVAQSPRYKIIEKRQSVAFWCNPISGHATLYWYQQILGQGPKLLIQFQNNGVVDDSQLPKDRFSAERLKGVDSTLKIQPAKLEDSAVYLCASSTALTGLNTEAFFGQGTRLTVV.

This clone was seen once. The CDR3 DNA reads TGCGCCAGCAGCTTCTCCTCAGGGAATAATTCACCCCTCCACTTT. It specifies CASSFSSGNNSPLHF. The chain joins TRBV5-1 to TRBJ1-6; a possible D gene is TRBD1 (5 bases). The V end lost 2 bases, the J end lost 5 bases, and 11 bases lay between the germline ends. Germline CDR1 SGHRS, CDR2 YFSETQ. The CDR3 has 15 residues.

This clone was detected only once. The V and J genes are TRBV28 and TRBJ2-3, with unresolved D. This CDR3 has 16 amino acids. CDR1 MDHEN and CDR2 SYDVKM come from the germline V gene. Deletions cut 2 bases from V and 0 bases from J, with 12 bases between. The CDR3 nucleotides read TGTGCCAGCAGTTTACTTAGTTTTTCTAGCACAGATACGCAGTATTTT. It translates to CASSLLSFSSTDTQYF.

The chain combines TRBV28 with TRBJ2-5; 10 nucleotides match TRBD2. Germline CDR1 MDHEN, CDR2 SYDVKM. V trimming: 5 bases; J trimming: 0 bases; junction bases outside the gene matches: 18. CDR3 length equals 20 residues. The CDR3 region is CASSPPGGLAGALYQETQYF. In DNA, the CDR3 is TGTGCCAGCAGTCCTCCGGGAGGCCTAGCGGGGGCGCTGTACCAAGAGACCCAGTACTTC.

The V call is TRBV19, the J call TRBJ2-1, with D possibly being TRBD1 (5 bases). V lost 5 bases and J lost 4, with 9 bases in between. CDR3 length: 13 residues. Germline V gene sequence: CDR1 LNHDA, CDR2 SQIVND (reference sequence). CDR3 nucleotide sequence: TGTGCCAGTAGTGAGACAGAGTACAATGAGCAGTTCTTC. Protein sequence: CASSETEYNEQFF.

The V gene is TRBV29-1, the J gene TRBJ2-3; 16 bases map to TRBD2. Per the germline V gene, CDR1 is SQVTM and CDR2 is ANQGSEA. The CDR3 contains 16 residues. The V gene end was trimmed by 8 bases and the J gene end by 4 bases; junction bases not matched to a gene: 9. CDR3 sequence: CSLLGTSGGASDTQYF. CDR3 coding DNA: TGCAGCCTACTCGGGACTAGCGGGGGGGCCTCAGATACGCAGTATTTT.

This clone has a single count. The gene calls are TRBV7-9 and TRBJ2-2; the D is unclear. The CDR3 covers 14 residues. V lost 1 base and J lost 2, with 5 bases in between. Germline-derived CDR1 and CDR2 are SEHNR and FQNEAQ (reference sequence). The CDR3 coding sequence is TGTGCCAGCAGCTTAGGGCAAAACACCGGGGAGCTGTTTTTT. Amino acid sequence: CASSLGQNTGELFF.

The chain links TRBV6-5 to TRBJ1-5; maybe TRBD1 (6 bases). Trimming removed 4 bases at V and 7 bases at J, with 11 bases between. Germline CDR1 MNHEY, CDR2 SVGAGI. This CDR3 contains 13 residues. The CDR3 coding sequence is TGTGCCAGCAGTTTACAGGGTTGGCAGCCCCAGCATTTT. The encoded protein is CASSLQGWQPQHF.

This chain links TRBV4-3 with TRBJ2-6; 8 positions agree with TRBD1. The CDR3 length is 18 residues. The V gene end was trimmed by 0 bases and the J gene end by 2 bases; junction bases not matched to a gene: 6. Germline loops: CDR1 LGHNA, CDR2 YSLEER. In DNA, the CDR3 is TGCGCCAGCAGCCAAGAATACGGGACAGGACCTGGGGCCAACGTCCTGACTTTC. Translated: CASSQEYGTGPGANVLTF.

The V gene is TRBV29-1, the J gene TRBJ2-7, with a possible D match to TRBD2 (6 bases). The CDR3 has 13 amino acids. Germline V lookup: CDR1 SQVTM, CDR2 ANQGSEA. V lost 5 bases and J 2 bases, leaving 13 bases between the germline ends. The CDR3 bases are TGCAGCGTTAGAAGGGACTCCGCCTACGAGCAGTACTTC. This translates into CSVRRDSAYEQYF.